The 15 T cell receptor beta chains below were found in one sample sequenced in a study of shared clonotypes between healthy human individuals. Data came from immunoSEQ multiplex PCR; TCRdb stores just in-frame clones and leaves some out. The data contain about 990,000 clones, approximately 80% of them singletons. Sequenced input: memory CD4+ T cells from PBMCs. Subset defined: CD45RA-negative fraction. The receptors were sampled from a man aged 18 to 35 in good health. Some clones in this sample may be carry-over from other donors' samples.

Regarding this clone: Other DNA sequences in the same sample also yield this CDR3. The chain combines TRBV5-1 with TRBJ2-7; D unresolved. The CDR3 runs to 14 residues. Germline-derived CDR1 and CDR2 are SGHRS and YFSETQ. V was pared by 0 bases and J by 3 bases, with 10 bases between. CDR3 region: CASSLGQGLYEQYF. CDR3 sequence (DNA): TGCGCCAGCAGCTTGGGGCAAGGGCTCTACGAGCAGTACTTC.

This chain uses TRBV7-8 with TRBJ1-1; perhaps TRBD1 as D (5 bases). From germline, CDR1 is SGHVS and CDR2 FQNEAQ. V lost 5 bases and J 2 bases, leaving 15 bases between the germline ends. This CDR3 has 15 residues. For the CDR3, the DNA is TGTGCCAGCAGCCCGTGGGGGACGATAAACACTGAAGCTTTCTTT. It is translated as CASSPWGTINTEAFF.

The chain combines TRBV28 with TRBJ2-1; D ambiguous. Trimming stripped 6 bases from V and 13 bases from J, with 19 bases between. CDR3 size: 13 residues. CDR1 MDHEN and CDR2 SYDVKM come from the germline V gene. CDR3 protein: CASSTEVLARQFF. In nucleotides, the CDR3 is TGTGCCAGCAGCACCGAGGTATTGGCACGACAGTTCTTC.

The chain joins TRBV7-2 to TRBJ2-1; 12 positions match TRBD2. The CDR3 spans 16 residues. V lost 5 bases and J lost 3; bases outside the gene matches: 5. CDR1 SGHTA and CDR2 FQGNSA come from the germline V gene. The chain's CDR3 is CASSVGLAGNYNEQFF. CDR3 DNA: TGTGCCAGCAGCGTAGGACTAGCGGGAAACTACAATGAGCAGTTCTTC.

The chain uses TRBV4-2 and TRBJ2-7; 9 bases are a match to TRBD2. CDR1 and CDR2 (germline): LGHNA, YNFKEQ. This CDR3 region has 16 residues. Germline trimming cut 1 base from V and 6 bases from J; bases unmatched to any gene: 10. As DNA, the CDR3 is TGTGCCAGCAGCCAAGGACTAGCGGAGAACCATGGCGAGCAGTACTTC. This encodes CASSQGLAENHGEQYF.

This rearrangement joins TRBV2 to TRBJ2-1; D is unclear. Germline V gene data show CDR1 as SNHLY and CDR2 as FYNNEI. The CDR3 consists of 11 residues. V lost 8 bases to trimming and J lost 4 bases, with 6 bases between them. For the CDR3, the DNA is TGTGCCAGCGTCAGATACAATGAGCAGTTCTTC. Its translation is CASVRYNEQFF.

The J gene is TRBJ2-7, the V gene TRBV4-2; the match to TRBD1 covers 11 bases. Looked up from germline, CDR1 is LGHNA and CDR2 is YNFKEQ. This CDR3 has 17 amino acids. V lost 4 bases, J lost 6 bases, and 14 bases stayed unmatched. The CDR3: CASSLLPARTGGGEQYF. The CDR3 DNA is TGTGCCAGCAGCCTCCTACCAGCTAGGACAGGGGGCGGCGAGCAGTACTTC.

V gene TRBV5-5 combines with J gene TRBJ2-5; unclear D gene. CDR3 length: 15 residues. The germline V and J ends were trimmed by 4 bases and 2 bases, with 15 bases remaining between them. Germline V gene lookup returns CDR1 SGHKS and CDR2 YYEKEE (reference sequence). As DNA, the CDR3 is TGTGCCAGCAGCCCATCCACCATAGGGCAAGAGACCCAGTACTTC. Its translation: CASSPSTIGQETQYF.

The genes are TRBV6-6 and TRBJ2-1; D is perhaps TRBD2 (5 bases). The germline CDR1 and CDR2 sequences are MNHNY and SVGAGI (reference sequence). The CDR3 loop spans 14 amino acids. The V end was cut by 8 bases, the J end by 0 bases, with 11 bases between. The CDR3 DNA follows: TGTGCCAGCGGTGGACTTAGCTCCTACAATGAGCAGTTCTTC. Its translation is CASGGLSSYNEQFF.

The chain employs TRBV5-1 and TRBJ2-3; 11 positions match TRBD1. Trimming removed 1 base from V and 5 bases from J; junction bases left unmatched: 6. CDR3 length equals 16 residues. Germline CDR1 reads SGHRS; CDR2 reads YFSETQ. CDR3 in DNA: TGCGCCAGCAGCTTGCCCCGGACAGGGGGCGAAGATACGCAGTATTTT. Translation: CASSLPRTGGEDTQYF.

This clone was counted between two and nine times. The chain recombines TRBV27 with TRBJ1-1; tentatively, D is TRBD1 (5 bases). CDR3 size: 14 residues. Trimming cost V 6 bases and J 1 base, with 12 bases left between them. Germline-derived CDR1 and CDR2 are MNHEY and SMNVEV (reference sequence). For the CDR3, the DNA is TGTGCCAGCAGCCCAGGGAGGGGGAACACTGAAGCTTTCTTT. It encodes CASSPGRGNTEAFF.

This chain connects TRBV10-3 to TRBJ2-7; a possible D gene is TRBD2 (6 bases). CDR3 length: 14 residues. Germline V lookup: CDR1 ENHRY, CDR2 SYGVKD. V was clipped by 6 bases and J by 0 bases, with 12 bases between them. CDR3 residues: CAIRGDGSSYEQYF. Written as DNA, the CDR3 is TGTGCCATCAGGGGGGACGGGAGCTCCTACGAGCAGTACTTC.

This clone was found a few times. J is TRBJ1-2 and V is TRBV6-1; no reliable D call. From germline, CDR1 is MNHNS and CDR2 SASEGT. This CDR3 contains 12 residues. V lost 2 bases and J 4 bases, leaving 5 bases between the germline ends. CDR3 nucleotides: TGTGCCAGCAGTGAACACAGCTATGGCTACACCTTC. Translated, it gives CASSEHSYGYTF.

This chain uses TRBV5-1 with TRBJ2-3; D possibly corresponds to TRBD1 (6 bases). Germline assignment: CDR1 SGHRS and CDR2 YFSETQ. This CDR3 spans 15 amino acids. The V and J ends lost 7 bases and 0 bases respectively, with 15 bases between them. This CDR3 reads CASRMSGASTDTQYF. CDR3 coding DNA: TGCGCCAGCCGGATGTCAGGGGCTAGCACAGATACGCAGTATTTT. The entire variable domain, with the rest obtained from reference TRBV5-1 and TRBJ2-3, is as follows: KAGVTQTPRYLIKTRGQQVTLSCSPISGHRSVSWYQQTPGQGLQFLFEYFSETQRNKGNFPGRFSGRQFSNSRSEMNVSTLELGDSALYLCASRMSGASTDTQYFGPGTRLTVL.

The V and J genes are TRBV15 and TRBJ2-6; D gene unclear. The CDR3 is made up of 15 amino acids. Germline assignment: CDR1 LNHNV and CDR2 YYDKDF (reference sequence). V lost 5 bases, J lost 3 bases, and 11 bases lay in between. As DNA, the CDR3 is TGTGCCACCAGCCCCCCAGTGGGTGGGGCCAACGTCCTGACTTTC. The encoded protein is CATSPPVGGANVLTF.